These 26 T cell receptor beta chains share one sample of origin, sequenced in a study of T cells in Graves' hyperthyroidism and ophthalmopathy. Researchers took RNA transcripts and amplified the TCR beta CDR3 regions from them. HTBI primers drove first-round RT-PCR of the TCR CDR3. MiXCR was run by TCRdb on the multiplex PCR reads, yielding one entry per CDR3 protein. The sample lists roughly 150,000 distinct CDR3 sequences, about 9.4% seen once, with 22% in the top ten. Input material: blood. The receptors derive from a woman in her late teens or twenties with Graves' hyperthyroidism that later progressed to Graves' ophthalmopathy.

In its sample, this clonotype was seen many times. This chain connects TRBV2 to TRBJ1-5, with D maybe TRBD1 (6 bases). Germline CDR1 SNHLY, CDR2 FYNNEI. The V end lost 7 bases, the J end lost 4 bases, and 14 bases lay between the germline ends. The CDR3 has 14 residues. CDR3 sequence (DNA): TGTGCCAGCACGAGGGACACCAAAAATCAGCCCCAGCATTTT. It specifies CASTRDTKNQPQHF. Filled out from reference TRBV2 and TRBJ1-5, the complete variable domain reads EPEVTQTPSHQVTQMGQEVILRCVPISNHLYFYWYRQILGQKVEFLVSFYNNEISEKSEIFDDQFSVERPDGSNFTLKIRSTKLEDSAMYFCASTRDTKNQPQHFGDGTRLSIL.

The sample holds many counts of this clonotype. The chain's CDR3 is CASSMSPGRGLETQYF. The CDR3 DNA sequence: TGTGCCAGTAGTATGTCACCTGGTAGGGGGTTGGAGACCCAGTACTTC. The chain couples TRBV19 to TRBJ2-5, with TRBD1 as a possible D gene (6 bases). CDR3 size: 16 residues. Germline V gene sequence: CDR1 LNHDA, CDR2 SQIVND (reference sequence). Trimming removed 3 bases at V and 5 bases at J, with 19 bases between.

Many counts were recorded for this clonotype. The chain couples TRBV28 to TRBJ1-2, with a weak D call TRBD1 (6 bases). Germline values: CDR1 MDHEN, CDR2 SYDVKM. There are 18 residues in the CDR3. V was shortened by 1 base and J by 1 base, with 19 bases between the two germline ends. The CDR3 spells CASSLFGVGDNYNYGYTF. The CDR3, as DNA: TGTGCCAGCAGTTTATTTGGGGTGGGGGACAACTATAACTATGGCTACACCTTC.

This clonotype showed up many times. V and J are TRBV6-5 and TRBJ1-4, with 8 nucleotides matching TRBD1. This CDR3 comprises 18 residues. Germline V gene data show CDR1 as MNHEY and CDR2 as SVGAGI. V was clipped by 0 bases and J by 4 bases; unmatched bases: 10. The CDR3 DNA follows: TGTGCCAGCAGTTACTCGTCAGACCCAGGGGGCCGTAATGAAAAACTGTTTTTT. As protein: CASSYSSDPGGRNEKLFF.

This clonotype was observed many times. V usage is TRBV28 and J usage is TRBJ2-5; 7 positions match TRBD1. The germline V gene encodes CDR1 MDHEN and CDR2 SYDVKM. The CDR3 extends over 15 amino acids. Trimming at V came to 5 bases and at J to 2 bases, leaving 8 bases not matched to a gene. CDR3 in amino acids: CASSNTGQPQETQYF. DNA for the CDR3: TGTGCCAGCAGTAATACGGGACAGCCACAAGAGACCCAGTACTTC.

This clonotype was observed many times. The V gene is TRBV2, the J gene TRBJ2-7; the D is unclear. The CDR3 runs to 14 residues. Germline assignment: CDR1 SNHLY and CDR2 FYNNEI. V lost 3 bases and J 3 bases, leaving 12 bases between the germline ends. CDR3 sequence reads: CASSDYGWGYEQYF. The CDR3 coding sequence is TGTGCCAGCAGTGATTATGGTTGGGGCTACGAGCAGTACTTC.

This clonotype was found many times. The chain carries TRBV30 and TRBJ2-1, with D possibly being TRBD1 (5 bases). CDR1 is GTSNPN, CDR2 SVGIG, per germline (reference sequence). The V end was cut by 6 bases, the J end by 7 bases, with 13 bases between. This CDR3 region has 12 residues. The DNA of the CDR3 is TGTGCCTGCCACCAGACAGAGAATGAGCAGTTCTTC. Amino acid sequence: CACHQTENEQFF.

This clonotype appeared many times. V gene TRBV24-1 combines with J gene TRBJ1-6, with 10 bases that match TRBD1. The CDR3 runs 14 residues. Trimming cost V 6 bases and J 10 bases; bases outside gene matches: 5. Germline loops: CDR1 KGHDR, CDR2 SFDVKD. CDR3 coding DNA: TGTGCCACCAGTACCGGGACAGGGGACTCACCCCTCCACTTT. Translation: CATSTGTGDSPLHF.

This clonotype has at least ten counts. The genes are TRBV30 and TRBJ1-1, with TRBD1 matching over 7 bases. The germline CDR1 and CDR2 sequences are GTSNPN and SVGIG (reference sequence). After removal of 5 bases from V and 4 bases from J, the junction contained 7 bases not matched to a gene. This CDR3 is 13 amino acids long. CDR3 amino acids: CAWDREFSTEAFF. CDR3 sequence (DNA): TGTGCCTGGGACAGGGAGTTTTCCACTGAAGCTTTCTTT.

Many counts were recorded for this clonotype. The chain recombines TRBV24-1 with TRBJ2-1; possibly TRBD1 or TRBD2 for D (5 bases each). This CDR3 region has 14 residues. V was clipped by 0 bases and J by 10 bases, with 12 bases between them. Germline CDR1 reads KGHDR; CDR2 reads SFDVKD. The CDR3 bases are TGTGCCACCAGTGATTTGTGGGGGATTGGGGAGCAGTTCTTC. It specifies CATSDLWGIGEQFF.

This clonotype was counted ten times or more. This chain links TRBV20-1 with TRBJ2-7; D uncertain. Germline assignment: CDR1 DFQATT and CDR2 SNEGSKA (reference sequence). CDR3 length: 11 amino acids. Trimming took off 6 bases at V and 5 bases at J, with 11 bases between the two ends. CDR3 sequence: CSAPQSHEQYF. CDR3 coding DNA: TGCAGTGCCCCTCAGTCCCACGAGCAGTACTTC.

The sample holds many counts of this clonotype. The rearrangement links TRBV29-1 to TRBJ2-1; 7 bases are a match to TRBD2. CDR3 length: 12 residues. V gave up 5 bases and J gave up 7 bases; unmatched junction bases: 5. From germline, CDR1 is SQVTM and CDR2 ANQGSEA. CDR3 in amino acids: CSVRSGVNEQFF. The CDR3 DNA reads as TGCAGCGTTCGAAGCGGGGTAAATGAGCAGTTCTTC.

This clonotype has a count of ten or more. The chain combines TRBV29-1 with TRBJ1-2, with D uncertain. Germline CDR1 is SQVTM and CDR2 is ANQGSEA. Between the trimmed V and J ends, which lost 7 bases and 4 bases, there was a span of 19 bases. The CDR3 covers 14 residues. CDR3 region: CSAKGWGDLYGYTF. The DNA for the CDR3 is TGCAGCGCAAAAGGGTGGGGTGATCTCTATGGCTACACCTTC.

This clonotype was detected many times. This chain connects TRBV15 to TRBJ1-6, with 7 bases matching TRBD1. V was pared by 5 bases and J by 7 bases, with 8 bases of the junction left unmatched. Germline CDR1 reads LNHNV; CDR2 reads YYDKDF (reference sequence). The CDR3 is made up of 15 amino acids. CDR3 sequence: CATSAKQGRNSPLHF. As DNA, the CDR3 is TGTGCCACCAGCGCAAAACAGGGGAGGAATTCACCCCTCCACTTT.

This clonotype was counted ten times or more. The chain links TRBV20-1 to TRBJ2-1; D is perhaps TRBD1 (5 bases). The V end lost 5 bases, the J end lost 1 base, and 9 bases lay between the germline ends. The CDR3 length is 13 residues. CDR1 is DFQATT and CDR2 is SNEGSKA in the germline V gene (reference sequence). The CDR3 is CSAGQVSYNEQFF. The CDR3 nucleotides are TGCAGTGCTGGACAAGTGTCCTACAATGAGCAGTTCTTC.

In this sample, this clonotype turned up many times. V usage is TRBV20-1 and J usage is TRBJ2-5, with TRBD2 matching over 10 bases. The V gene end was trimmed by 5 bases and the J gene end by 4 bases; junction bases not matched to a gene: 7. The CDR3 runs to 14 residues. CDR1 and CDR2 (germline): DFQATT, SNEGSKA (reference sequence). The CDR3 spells CSAGTLAGRETQYF. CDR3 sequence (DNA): TGCAGTGCTGGGACACTAGCGGGACGAGAGACCCAGTACTTC.

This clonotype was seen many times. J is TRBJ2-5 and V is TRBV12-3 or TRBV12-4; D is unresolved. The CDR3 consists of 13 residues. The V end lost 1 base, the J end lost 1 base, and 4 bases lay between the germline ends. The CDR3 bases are TGTGCCAGCAGTTTAGTCGGCCAAGAGACCCAGTACTTC. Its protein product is CASSLVGQETQYF.

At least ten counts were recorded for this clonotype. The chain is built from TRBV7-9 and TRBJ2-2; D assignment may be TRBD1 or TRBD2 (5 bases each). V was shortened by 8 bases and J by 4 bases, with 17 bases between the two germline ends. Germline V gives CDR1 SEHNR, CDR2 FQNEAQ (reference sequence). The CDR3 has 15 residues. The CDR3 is CASPRAGTITGELFF. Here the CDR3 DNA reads TGTGCCAGCCCCCGGGCAGGGACGATCACCGGGGAGCTGTTTTTT.

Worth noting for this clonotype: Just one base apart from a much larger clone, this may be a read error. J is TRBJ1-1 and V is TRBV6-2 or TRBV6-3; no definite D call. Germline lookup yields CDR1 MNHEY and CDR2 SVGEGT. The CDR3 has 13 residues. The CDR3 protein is CASERLLNTEAIF. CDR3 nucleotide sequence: TGTGCCAGCGAAAGACTGCTGAACACTGAAGCTATCTTT.

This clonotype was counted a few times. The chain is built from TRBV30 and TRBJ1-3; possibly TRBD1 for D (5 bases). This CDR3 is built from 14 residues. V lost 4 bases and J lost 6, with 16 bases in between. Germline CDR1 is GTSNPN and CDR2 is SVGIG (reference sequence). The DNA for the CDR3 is TGTGCCTGGAACCCCCTTGGAGGGGCAAACACCATATATTTT. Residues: CAWNPLGGANTIYF.

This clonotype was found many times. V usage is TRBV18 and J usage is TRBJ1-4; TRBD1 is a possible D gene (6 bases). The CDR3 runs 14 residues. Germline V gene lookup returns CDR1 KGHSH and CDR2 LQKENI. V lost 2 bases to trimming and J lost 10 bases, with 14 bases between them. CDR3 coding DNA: TGTGCCAGCTCACCAGCGGGGGGCTTCGGAAAACTGTTTTTT. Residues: CASSPAGGFGKLFF.

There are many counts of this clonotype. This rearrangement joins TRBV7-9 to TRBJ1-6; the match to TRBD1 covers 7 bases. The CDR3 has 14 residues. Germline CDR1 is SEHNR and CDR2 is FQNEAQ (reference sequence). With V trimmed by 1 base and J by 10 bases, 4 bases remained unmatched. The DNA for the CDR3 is TGTGCCAGCAGCTTAGGACAGGGTATCTCACCCCTCCACTTT. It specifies CASSLGQGISPLHF.

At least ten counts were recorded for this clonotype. DNA for the CDR3: TGTGCCAGCAGCTTAGAGTCCGCCAGTGAAGCTTTCTTT. This sequence encodes CASSLESASEAFF. The gene calls are TRBV11-3 and TRBJ1-1; D call uncertain. The germline V gene encodes CDR1 SGHNT and CDR2 YENEEA. V shed 0 bases and J shed 7 bases, with 9 bases lying between them. This CDR3 is 13 amino acids long.

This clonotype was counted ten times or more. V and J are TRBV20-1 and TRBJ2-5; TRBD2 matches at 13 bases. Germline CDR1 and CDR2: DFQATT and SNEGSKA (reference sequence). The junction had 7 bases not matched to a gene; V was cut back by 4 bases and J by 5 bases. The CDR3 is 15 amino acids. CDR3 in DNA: TGCAGTGCTACAACTAGCGGGAGGGCCTGGGAGACCCAGTACTTC. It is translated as CSATTSGRAWETQYF.

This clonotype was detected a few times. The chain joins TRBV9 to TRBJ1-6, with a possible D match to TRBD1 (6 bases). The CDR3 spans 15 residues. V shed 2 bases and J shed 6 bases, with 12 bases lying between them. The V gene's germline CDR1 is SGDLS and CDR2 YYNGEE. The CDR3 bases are TGTGCCAGCAGCGTCACACAGGGATCTAATTCACCCCTCCACTTT. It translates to CASSVTQGSNSPLHF.

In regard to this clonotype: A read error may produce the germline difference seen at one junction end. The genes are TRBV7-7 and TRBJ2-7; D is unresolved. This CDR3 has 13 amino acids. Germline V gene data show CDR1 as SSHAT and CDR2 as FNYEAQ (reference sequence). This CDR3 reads CASSQSVGGEQYF. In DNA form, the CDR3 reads TGTGCTAGCAGCCAAAGCGTTGGTGGCGAGCAGTACTTC.